These 16 T cell receptor beta chains were sequenced from one sample in a study of tumor-infiltrating lymphocytes in primary liver carcinoma. Taking about 17-32 mg of unsorted bulk tissue, the authors co-extracted RNA and DNA. cDNA specific to TCR beta was made from about 550 ng of total RNA, with a constant-region primer employed for priming. Modified slightly, ARM-PCR produced TCR beta libraries over three nested multiplex PCR rounds. Amplification in the first two PCR rounds was performed using TRBV1-TRBV30 forward primers and a C-beta reverse primer for around 9 cycles each. One entry per CDR3 protein results from TCRdb running MiXCR on the multiplex PCR reads. The sample holds some 95,000 distinct CDR3 sequences, about 70% seen once. Sequencing was performed on tumor-adjacent normal liver tissue. The receptors shown here come from a middle-aged man with primary liver carcinoma and hepatitis B virus infection.

Many counts were recorded for this clonotype. The chain is built from TRBV5-5 and TRBJ1-5; D remains ambiguous. The ends were cut back, 2 bases at V and 0 bases at J, with 6 bases in the middle. The V gene's germline CDR1 is SGHKS and CDR2 YYEKEE (reference sequence). This CDR3 spans 14 amino acids. CDR3 in DNA: TGTGCCAGCAGCTTTTGGCTTAGCAATCAGCCCCAGCATTTT. Protein product: CASSFWLSNQPQHF.

Worth noting for this clonotype: At one end the junction does not follow the germline gene, possibly because of a read error. The V and J genes are TRBV11-2 and TRBJ2-7; D is uncertain. The CDR3 loop spans 16 amino acids. Per the germline V gene, CDR1 is SGHAT and CDR2 is FQNNGV. The CDR3 bases are TGTGCCAACAGCTTAGAGATGGCACCAAAACCCTACGAGCAGTACTTC. It codes for CANSLEMAPKPYEQYF.

A note on this clonotype: Germline is not matched at one junction end, which may reflect a read error. The chain joins TRBV11-1 to TRBJ2-7; TRBD1 is a possible D gene (5 bases). The CDR3 contains 15 residues. CDR1 SGHAT and CDR2 FQDESV come from the germline V gene (reference sequence). CDR3 in DNA: TGTGCCAGCAGTTTAGAGGCGACAGTGCCCTACGAGCAGTACTTC. Translating it yields CASSLEATVPYEQYF.

This clonotype was observed many times. The V and J genes are TRBV19 and TRBJ2-7, with 8 nucleotides matching TRBD1. Trimming cost V 5 bases and J 5 bases; bases outside gene matches: 11. Germline values: CDR1 LNHDA, CDR2 SQIVND (reference sequence). The CDR3 is 15 amino acids. CDR3 sequence reads: CASSPRTGSYDEQYF. CDR3 nucleotide sequence: TGTGCCAGTAGTCCCCGGACAGGGAGTTACGACGAGCAGTACTTC.

Turning to this clonotype: Mismatch with germline at one junction end may stem from a read error. This chain links TRBV7-9 with TRBJ1-4; 8 bases are shared with TRBD1. Looked up from germline, CDR1 is SEHNR and CDR2 is FQNEAQ (reference sequence). CDR3 length: 16 residues. CDR3 in DNA: TGTGCCAGCAGCTTAGCCTCCGGGACAGGCGGTGAAGAACTGTTTTTT. Residues: CASSLASGTGGEELFF.

The chain uses TRBV11-2 and TRBJ1-1, with D unresolved. Germline CDR1 reads SGHAT; CDR2 reads FQNNGV. The CDR3 is made up of 12 amino acids. Here the CDR3 reads CEGSLGYTEAFF. In DNA, the CDR3 is TGTGAAGGCAGCTTAGGGTACACTGAAGCTTTCTTT.

A remark on this clonotype: Sequence at one end of the junction differs from germline and may be a read error. J is TRBJ2-7 and V is TRBV5-4; D possibly corresponds to TRBD2 (5 bases). The CDR3 consists of 13 residues. Germline assignment: CDR1 SGHNT and CDR2 YYREEE (reference sequence). In DNA, the CDR3 is TGTGCCAGTAGCACACGACTAACCTACGTGCAGTACTTC. Translating gives CASSTRLTYVQYF.

Many counts were recorded for this clonotype. V and J are TRBV4-1 and TRBJ2-2; a possible D gene is TRBD2 (5 bases). Trimming pared 4 bases from V and 6 bases from J, leaving 12 bases between. The CDR3 is made up of 14 amino acids. CDR1 is MGHRA and CDR2 is YSYEKL in the germline V gene. The CDR3 protein is CASSRPLGSGELFF. The CDR3 DNA is TGCGCCAGCAGCCGGCCACTAGGCTCCGGGGAGCTGTTTTTT.

This clonotype was found many times. J is TRBJ1-1 and V is TRBV13, with no clear D. Germline lookup yields CDR1 PRHDT and CDR2 FYEKMQ (reference sequence). Trimming stripped 5 bases from V and 11 bases from J, with 15 bases between. CDR3 size: 12 residues. CDR3 protein: CASSPRRNEAFF. The CDR3 nucleotides are TGTGCCAGCAGCCCCAGGCGGAACGAGGCTTTCTTT.

Points on this clonotype: A junction end diverges from the germline sequence, so it may reflect a read error. This chain joins TRBV11-1 and TRBJ2-5, with D possibly being TRBD2 (5 bases). Per germline, CDR1 SGHAT and CDR2 FQDESV (reference sequence). The CDR3 is 19 amino acids. The CDR3 DNA follows: TGTCCCAGCAGCCCGCCCCCGGAGGTCAGGAAGGACTTCCAAGAGATCCAGAACTTC. Encoded protein: CPSSPPPEVRKDFQEIQNF.

The J gene is TRBJ1-4, the V gene TRBV7-9, with unresolved D. Trimming took 7 bases from V and 6 from J, leaving 9 bases between them. Germline V gene data show CDR1 as SEHNR and CDR2 as FQNEAQ (reference sequence). There are 12 residues in the CDR3. CDR3 DNA: TGTGCCAGCAATTGGCGGGATGAAAAACTGTTTTTT. It is translated as CASNWRDEKLFF.

The sample holds a few counts of this clonotype. A read error may account for a junction end that differs from germline. The V and J genes are TRBV11-2 and TRBJ2-2; D might be TRBD2 (6 bases). The CDR3 runs to 16 residues. Germline V gives CDR1 SGHAT, CDR2 FQNNGV. Here the CDR3 reads CASSLVALVGTGGLFF. CDR3 bases: TGTGCCAGCAGCTTAGTGGCACTAGTGGGAACCGGGGGGCTGTTTTTT.

As regards this clonotype: One end of the junction fails to match germline, which may point to a read error. This rearrangement joins TRBV12-3 or TRBV12-4 to TRBJ2-7, with TRBD2 as a possible D gene (7 bases). The CDR3 is 13 residues long. CDR3 region: CDSEARGAREQHF. DNA for the CDR3: TGTGACAGTGAGGCCCGGGGGGCTCGTGAGCAGCACTTC.

Concerning this clonotype itself: This may be a read error, as it is one base from a much larger clone. Without the conserved terminal phenylalanine or tryptophan, this CDR3 likely stems from a read error. This chain links TRBV6-5 with TRBJ1-4; 7 bases line up with TRBD1. CDR1 is MNHEY, CDR2 SVGAGI, per germline. V shed 4 bases and J 4 bases; nucleotides not matched to a gene: 3. This CDR3 comprises 14 residues. CDR3 DNA: TGTGCCAGCAGTTCCGGGACAGATAATGAAAAACTGTTTCTT. It yields the protein CASSSGTDNEKLFL.

In this sample, this clonotype turned up many times. The chain has TRBV7-9 and TRBJ2-7, with D unclear. The CDR3 is 11 residues long. In germline, CDR1 is SEHNR, CDR2 FQNEAQ (reference sequence). Trimming took 5 bases from V and 2 from J, leaving 4 bases between them. CDR3 nucleotides: TGTGCCAGCAGCCTTACCTACGAGCAGTACTTC. Protein product: CASSLTYEQYF.

A note on this clonotype: The junction does not match germline at one end; this may be a read error. The chain uses TRBV6-1 and TRBJ2-2; TRBD2 might be the D (5 bases). Germline assignment: CDR1 MNHNS and CDR2 SASEGT. The CDR3 runs 15 residues. In DNA form, the CDR3 reads TGTGCCAGCAGTGTGGAGCTAGCAGTCACCGGGGAGCTGCTTTTT. Amino acid sequence: CASSVELAVTGELLF.